This TCR beta chain derives from a study of memory CD4+ T cells and cytomegalovirus serostatus. At the level of the study: This sample comes from healthy Belgian adults, roughly 9 CMV seropositive, approximately 25 seronegative.

The sort gate was single viable CD3+CD4+CD8-CD45RO+ cells for memory CD4+ T cells. Serum IgG to CMV pp150, pp28, p38 and p52 defined serostatus. As for this clone: As yet, its antigen is unknown.

Broader study findings: Suggested: most of the CMV-linked TCR signature lies in CD4+ memory cells. Each of 65 to 70 CMV-associated TCRbeta sequences occurred in one to five individuals.

The CDR3 has 14 amino acids. Germline CDR1 MNHEY, CDR2 SVGAGI. The V end lost 6 bases, the J end lost 6 bases, and 14 bases lay between the germline ends. TCRdb's copy holds only in-frame clones and misses some; the assay was immunoSEQ multiplex PCR. The sample shows approximately 70,000 clones, 60% to 85% of them seen only once. This TCR was sampled from an adult in good health and CMV-seropositive. Sequenced input: memory CD4+ T cells from blood. The chain recombines TRBV6-5 with TRBJ1-4, with a tentative D call TRBD1 (6 bases). The CDR3 region is CASRVNRDDEKLFF. The CDR3 DNA sequence: TGTGCCAGCAGGGTAAACAGGGATGATGAAAAACTGTTTTTT.